This T cell receptor beta chain was identified in a study of blood T cell repertoires in COVID-19. The CDR3 sequence is 15 residues long. Germline V CDR1 and CDR2: SGHTA, FQGNSA. Losses at the gene ends were 5 bases for V and 4 bases for J; bases not matched to a gene: 5. This clone has just a few counts. Data came from immunoSEQ multiplex PCR; TCRdb stores just in-frame clones and leaves some out. The table lists fewer than 250,000 clones, 88% of them singletons, with 1.7% in the top ten. The source material was peripheral blood. This receptor was obtained from a man between 65 and 85 years old with acute or convalescent COVID-19. V usage is TRBV7-2 and J usage is TRBJ1-6, with TRBD1 matching over 7 bases. The CDR3, as DNA: TGTGCCAGCAGCGGGGACAGTTTTTATAATTCACCCCTCCACTTT. This sequence encodes CASSGDSFYNSPLHF.